The 10 T cell receptor beta chains presented below share a single source sample, sequenced in a study of graft-versus-host responses after intestinal transplantation. TCRdb's copy holds only in-frame clones and misses some; the assay was immunoSEQ multiplex PCR. The data show tens of thousands of clones, around 83% seen once. The sequencing used PBMCs, collected about 990 days after transplant. These receptors were obtained from a human patient who received an intestinal transplant, so some T cells may come from the graft donor.

This chain uses TRBV6-5 with TRBJ2-7; TRBD2 matches 8 bases. Germline V gives CDR1 MNHEY, CDR2 SVGAGI. The CDR3 runs to 15 residues. With V trimmed by 5 bases and J by 0 bases, 6 bases remained unmatched. Written as DNA, the CDR3 is TGTGCCAGCAGTCCGAGCGGGGGTCCCTCCTACGAGCAGTACTTC. The encoded protein is CASSPSGGPSYEQYF.

In nucleotides, the CDR3 is TGTGCCAGCAGCTTAAGGCCGACTAGCGGGATTGAGCAGTTCTTC. Translating gives CASSLRPTSGIEQFF. The V gene is TRBV7-3, the J gene TRBJ2-1; 11 positions match TRBD2. The CDR3 is 15 residues long. Germline loops: CDR1 SGHTA, CDR2 FQGTGA. V was clipped by 1 base and J by 9 bases; unmatched bases: 5.

This clone was observed a single time. The CDR3 reads CASSPWTAREGYTF. For the CDR3, the DNA is TGTGCCAGCAGTCCCTGGACGGCGAGGGAAGGCTACACCTTC. The V and J genes are TRBV6-7 and TRBJ1-2; D is ambiguous. TRBV6-7 is designated an ORF whose function remains uncertain. V was shortened by 5 bases and J by 8 bases, with 18 bases between the two germline ends. The CDR3 runs 14 residues.

This clone turned up a few times. This sequence joins TRBV5-1 and TRBJ2-2; 7 bases align to TRBD2. CDR1 and CDR2 from the germline V gene are SGHRS and YFSETQ. The junction had 5 bases not matched to a gene; V was cut back by 1 base and J by 5 bases. The CDR3 extends over 15 amino acids. The CDR3 reads CASSLRRGGTGELFF. The CDR3 DNA is TGCGCCAGCAGCTTGAGACGGGGAGGGACCGGGGAGCTGTTTTTT.

This clone was found a few times. The genes are TRBV6-4 and TRBJ2-1; the match to TRBD1 covers 8 bases. Per germline, CDR1 MRHNA and CDR2 SNTAGT. The CDR3 sequence is 16 residues long. The V gene end was trimmed by 0 bases and the J gene end by 7 bases; junction bases not matched to a gene: 8. The CDR3 reads CASSDSPGGVWNEQFF. CDR3 in DNA: TGTGCCAGCAGTGACTCTCCAGGGGGCGTGTGGAATGAGCAGTTCTTC.

V usage is TRBV28 and J usage is TRBJ1-1; the D is unclear. Looked up from germline, CDR1 is MDHEN and CDR2 is SYDVKM. Trimming shortened V by 4 bases and J by 1 base, and 4 bases separated the two germline ends. CDR3 length equals 12 residues. In nucleotides, the CDR3 is TGTGCCAGCAGTTGGCCGAACACTGAAGCTTTCTTT. Translating gives CASSWPNTEAFF.

The chain carries TRBV5-5 and TRBJ2-3; 7 bases agree with TRBD1. The CDR3 loop spans 14 amino acids. Trimming at V came to 4 bases and at J to 3 bases, leaving 5 bases not matched to a gene. Germline loops: CDR1 SGHKS, CDR2 YYEKEE (reference sequence). CDR3 sequence: CASSTGQRTDTQYF. The CDR3 coding sequence is TGTGCCAGCAGCACGGGACAGCGAACAGATACGCAGTATTTT. The entire variable domain, with the rest obtained from reference TRBV5-5 and TRBJ2-3, is as follows: DAGVTQSPTHLIKTRGQQVTLRCSPISGHKSVSWYQQVLGQGPQFIFQYYEKEERGRGNFPDRFSARQFPNYSSELNVNALLLGDSALYLCASSTGQRTDTQYFGPGTRLTVL.

The chain combines TRBV9 with TRBJ2-5, with 9 bases that match TRBD2. The junction had 7 bases not matched to a gene; V was cut back by 0 bases and J by 4 bases. This CDR3 spans 16 amino acids. Looked up from germline, CDR1 is SGDLS and CDR2 is YYNGEE. This chain's CDR3 is CASSVGASGVGETQYF. DNA of the CDR3: TGTGCCAGCAGCGTAGGGGCTAGCGGGGTGGGAGAGACCCAGTACTTC.

V usage is TRBV5-1 and J usage is TRBJ1-2; no firm D call. Trimming removed 4 bases at V and 5 bases at J, with 12 bases between. Germline V lookup: CDR1 SGHRS, CDR2 YFSETQ. The CDR3 has 13 residues. This CDR3 is CASSTRTEYGYTF. DNA of the CDR3: TGCGCCAGCAGCACGCGGACCGAGTATGGCTACACCTTC.

The chain joins TRBV29-1 to TRBJ2-3; 8 bases are shared with TRBD1. Trimming took 3 bases from V and 2 from J; bases not matched to a gene: 4. CDR1 and CDR2 (germline): SQVTM, ANQGSEA. The CDR3 is 14 amino acids. CDR3 sequence reads: CSVDRGQFTDTQYF. For the CDR3, the DNA is TGCAGCGTTGACAGGGGGCAATTCACAGATACGCAGTATTTT.